This passage covers 21 T cell receptor beta chains from one sample sequenced in a study of blood T cell repertoires in COVID-19. The assay was immunoSEQ multiplex PCR, and TCRdb's table has in-frame clones only and misses some. In the table there are some 170,000 clones, approximately 84% of which are singletons. The sample was PBMCs or T cells enriched from blood (not recorded which). All receptors come from a human donor with acute COVID-19. The donor label of this sample is uncertain.

Written as DNA, the CDR3 is TGTGCCAGCAGCAAAGCCCAGGGTAAGAACACCGGGGAGCTGTTTTTT. It specifies CASSKAQGKNTGELFF. The chain carries TRBV21-1 and TRBJ2-2; the D call of TRBD1 is as the table states it, not checked on the DNA. TRBV21-1 is annotated as a pseudogene. This CDR3 is built from 16 residues.

V is TRBV10-2 and J is TRBJ1-1; tentative D call: TRBD1 (6 bases). V lost 2 bases, J lost 3 bases, and 16 bases lay in between. Germline CDR1 reads WSHSY; CDR2 reads SAAADI. The CDR3 runs 16 residues. CDR3 DNA: TGCGCCAGCAGTGAGGGGTCGGGGGGCTTAGACACTGAAGCTTTCTTT. This sequence encodes CASSEGSGGLDTEAFF.

V is TRBV7-9 and J is TRBJ1-2; possibly TRBD1 for D (5 bases). V shed 1 base and J shed 7 bases, with 7 bases lying between them. The length of the CDR3 is 12 residues. The germline V gene has CDR1 SEHNR and CDR2 FQNEAQ (reference sequence). The CDR3 nucleotides read TGTGCCAGCAGCTTAGTTCAGGGTGGCTACACCTTC. Its protein is CASSLVQGGYTF.

This chain uses TRBV7-8 with TRBJ2-7; D remains unclear. With 9 bases removed from V and 0 bases from J, the gap between germline ends came to 15 bases. The CDR3 consists of 14 residues. The germline CDR1 and CDR2 sequences are SGHVS and FQNEAQ. As DNA, the CDR3 is TGTGCCAGTAATACCCTCACGAGCTCCTACGAGCAGTACTTC. Protein sequence: CASNTLTSSYEQYF.

This clone appeared a few times. The rearrangement joins TRBV19 to TRBJ2-7; 8 bases map to TRBD2. J gave up 0 bases and V 6 bases, and 7 bases lay outside the gene matches. The CDR3 has 15 residues. Germline CDR1 is LNHDA and CDR2 is SQIVND (reference sequence). DNA of the CDR3: TGTGCCAGTAGACCAGCGGGGGCCTTCTCCTACGAGCAGTACTTC. Residues: CASRPAGAFSYEQYF.

This clone was counted a few times. This chain uses TRBV3-1 (or the pseudogene TRBV3-2) with TRBJ2-1; D is possibly TRBD1 (8 bases). CDR1 is LGHDT, CDR2 YNNKEL, per germline (reference sequence). The ends were cut back, 5 bases at V and 9 bases at J, with 14 bases in the middle. There are 13 residues in the CDR3. The DNA for the CDR3 is TGTGCCAGCAGCAGACAGGGGAGGGGTGAGCAGTTCTTC. Amino acid sequence: CASSRQGRGEQFF.

This clone was counted a single time. The chain recombines TRBV5-1 with TRBJ1-2; 11 nucleotides agree with TRBD1. The CDR3 is made up of 14 amino acids. CDR1 and CDR2 from the germline V gene are SGHRS and YFSETQ. V was clipped by 6 bases and J by 8 bases; unmatched bases: 9. The CDR3, as DNA: TGCGCCAGCACCTTCAACGGACAGGGGGCCGGCTACACCTTC. Protein sequence: CASTFNGQGAGYTF. The whole variable domain, filled in from reference TRBV5-1 and TRBJ1-2, reads KAGVTQTPRYLIKTRGQQVTLSCSPISGHRSVSWYQQTPGQGLQFLFEYFSETQRNKGNFPGRFSGRQFSNSRSEMNVSTLELGDSALYLCASTFNGQGAGYTFGSGTRLTVV.

The chain combines TRBV9 with TRBJ2-3; D is perhaps TRBD2 (5 bases). The CDR3 contains 13 residues. CDR1 SGDLS and CDR2 YYNGEE come from the germline V gene. V dropped 6 bases and J dropped 0 bases, with 8 bases sitting between them. CDR3 in amino acids: CASTKRSTDTQYF. The CDR3 DNA is TGTGCCAGCACGAAGCGGAGCACAGATACGCAGTATTTT.

The chain joins TRBV7-9 to TRBJ1-3, with TRBD1 matching 8 bases. The V gene end was trimmed by 4 bases and the J gene end by 0 bases; junction bases not matched to a gene: 5. Germline CDR1 reads SEHNR; CDR2 reads FQNEAQ (reference sequence). This CDR3 is built from 16 residues. CDR3 nucleotide sequence: TGTGCCAGCAGCTGGGACAGGCTCACCTCTGGAAACACCATATATTTT. It codes for CASSWDRLTSGNTIYF.

The CDR3 spells CASSLTRGPVAGELFF. The CDR3 nucleotides are TGTGCCAGTAGTTTAACCAGGGGGCCGGTGGCCGGGGAGCTGTTTTTT. V usage is TRBV19 and J usage is TRBJ2-2; 8 bases are shared with TRBD1. The length of the CDR3 is 16 residues. V dropped 5 bases and J dropped 6; count of bases not matched to a gene: 11. Germline assignment: CDR1 LNHDA and CDR2 SQIVND (reference sequence). Full variable domain (outside the CDR3, taken from reference TRBV19 and TRBJ2-2): DGGITQSPKYLFRKEGQNVTLSCEQNLNHDAMYWYRQDPGQGLRLIYYSQIVNDFQKGDIAEGYSVSREKKESFPLTVTSAQKNPTAFYLCASSLTRGPVAGELFFGEGSRLTVL.

The chain joins TRBV7-6 to TRBJ2-2; D gene unclear. Germline CDR1 and CDR2: SGHVS and FNYEAQ. This CDR3 contains 11 residues. Trimming removed 8 bases at V and 7 bases at J, with 8 bases between. The CDR3 loop reads CASREVGELFF. CDR3 sequence (DNA): TGTGCCAGCCGAGAAGTCGGGGAGCTGTTTTTT.

V is TRBV7-9 and J is TRBJ1-1; D perhaps matches TRBD1 (5 bases). CDR1 is SEHNR and CDR2 is FQNEAQ in the germline V gene (reference sequence). CDR3 length: 14 residues. V lost 3 bases and J 1 base, leaving 9 bases between the germline ends. The CDR3 nucleotides read TGTGCCAGCAGCTTCGACAGCAAGAACACTGAAGCTTTCTTT. Amino acid sequence: CASSFDSKNTEAFF.

This rearrangement joins TRBV5-1 to TRBJ2-3, with 8 positions matching TRBD2. J lost 1 base, V lost 3 bases, and 7 bases had no gene match. This CDR3 comprises 16 residues. CDR1 and CDR2 (germline): SGHRS, YFSETQ. CDR3 nucleotides: TGCGCCAGCAGCTCCGATCTAGCGGGTGGCACAGATACGCAGTATTTT. Its protein is CASSSDLAGGTDTQYF.

V and J are TRBV6-5 and TRBJ1-1; tentatively, D is TRBD1 (6 bases). The CDR3 contains 14 residues. Germline CDR1 is MNHEY and CDR2 is SVGAGI. Trimming took 4 bases from V and 1 from J, leaving 10 bases between them. The CDR3 coding sequence is TGTGCCAGCAGTTTCGGGGACAAGAACACTGAAGCTTTCTTT. Its translation: CASSFGDKNTEAFF.

The chain combines TRBV30 with TRBJ2-7, with 14 bases lining up with TRBD2. The ends lost 2 bases at V and 4 bases at J; junction bases unmatched: 4. Germline CDR1 is GTSNPN and CDR2 is SVGIG (reference sequence). The CDR3 is made up of 15 amino acids. CDR3 amino acids: CAWSPRLAGGYEQYF. The CDR3 DNA reads TGTGCCTGGAGTCCCCGACTAGCGGGAGGGTACGAGCAGTACTTC. Together with reference TRBV30 and TRBJ2-7, the CDR3 gives the full variable domain: SQTIHQWPATLVQPVGSPLSLECTVEGTSNPNLYWYRQAAGRGLQLLFYSVGIGQISSEVPQNLSASRPQDRQFILSSKKLLLSDSGFYLCAWSPRLAGGYEQYFGPGTRLTVT.

V usage is TRBV27 and J usage is TRBJ1-4, with D possibly being TRBD1 (5 bases). The CDR3 consists of 15 residues. Germline-derived CDR1 and CDR2 are MNHEY and SMNVEV (reference sequence). With 2 bases removed from V and 4 bases from J, the gap between germline ends came to 11 bases. In nucleotides, the CDR3 is TGTGCCAGCAGTTTAACGAGGGGAGGTAATGAAAAACTGTTTTTT. Translated, it gives CASSLTRGGNEKLFF.

V gene TRBV19 combines with J gene TRBJ2-5; 7 bases are shared with TRBD2. The CDR3 covers 14 residues. Per germline, CDR1 LNHDA and CDR2 SQIVND (reference sequence). V was clipped by 5 bases and J by 6 bases; unmatched bases: 9. This CDR3 reads CASSELGGMKTQYF. The DNA for the CDR3 is TGTGCCAGTAGTGAACTGGGGGGGATGAAGACCCAGTACTTC.

The V call is TRBV4-1, the J call TRBJ1-4; D might be TRBD1 (5 bases). V lost 0 bases, J lost 4 bases, and 12 bases lay in between. The V gene's germline CDR1 is MGHRA and CDR2 YSYEKL. This CDR3 region has 16 residues. The CDR3 DNA reads TGCGCCAGCAGCCAAGAAGGGGCAGCCGTTAATGAAAAACTGTTTTTT. This translates into CASSQEGAAVNEKLFF.

The rearrangement joins TRBV4-1 to TRBJ1-1; tentatively, D is TRBD1 (5 bases). Trimming removed 1 base at V and 3 bases at J, with 15 bases between. Germline V gene sequence: CDR1 MGHRA, CDR2 YSYEKL. The CDR3 is made up of 16 amino acids. The CDR3 reads CASSQVPGKWDTEAFF. The CDR3 DNA is TGCGCCAGCAGCCAAGTCCCAGGGAAGTGGGACACTGAAGCTTTCTTT.

The chain uses TRBV5-1 and TRBJ2-7; 10 bases agree with TRBD1. With 0 bases clipped from V and 2 bases from J, the junction kept 2 bases outside the gene matches. The CDR3 contains 15 residues. Germline values: CDR1 SGHRS, CDR2 YFSETQ. The CDR3 here is CASSLDGTGAYEQYF. The CDR3 DNA follows: TGCGCCAGCAGCTTGGATGGGACAGGGGCCTACGAGCAGTACTTC.

J is TRBJ1-6 and V is TRBV18; the D is unclear. V lost 3 bases and J 10 bases, leaving 10 bases between the germline ends. Germline values: CDR1 KGHSH, CDR2 LQKENI. The CDR3 has 13 residues. The CDR3 protein is CASSPNDESPLHF. CDR3 in DNA: TGTGCCAGCTCACCGAATGATGAGTCACCCCTCCACTTT.